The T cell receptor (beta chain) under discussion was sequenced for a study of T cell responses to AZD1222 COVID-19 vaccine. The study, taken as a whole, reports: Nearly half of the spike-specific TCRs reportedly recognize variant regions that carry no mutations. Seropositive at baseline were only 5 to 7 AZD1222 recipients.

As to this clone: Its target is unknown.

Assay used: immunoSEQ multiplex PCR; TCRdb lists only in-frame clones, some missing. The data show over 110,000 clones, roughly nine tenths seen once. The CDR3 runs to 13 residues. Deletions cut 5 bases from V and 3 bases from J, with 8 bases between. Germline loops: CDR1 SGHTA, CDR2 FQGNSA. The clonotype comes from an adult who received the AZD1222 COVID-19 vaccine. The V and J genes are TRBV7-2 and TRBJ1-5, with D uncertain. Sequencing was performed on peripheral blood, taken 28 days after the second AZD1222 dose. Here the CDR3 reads CASSPVPNQPQHF. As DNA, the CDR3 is TGTGCCAGCAGCCCCGTCCCCAATCAGCCCCAGCATTTT.